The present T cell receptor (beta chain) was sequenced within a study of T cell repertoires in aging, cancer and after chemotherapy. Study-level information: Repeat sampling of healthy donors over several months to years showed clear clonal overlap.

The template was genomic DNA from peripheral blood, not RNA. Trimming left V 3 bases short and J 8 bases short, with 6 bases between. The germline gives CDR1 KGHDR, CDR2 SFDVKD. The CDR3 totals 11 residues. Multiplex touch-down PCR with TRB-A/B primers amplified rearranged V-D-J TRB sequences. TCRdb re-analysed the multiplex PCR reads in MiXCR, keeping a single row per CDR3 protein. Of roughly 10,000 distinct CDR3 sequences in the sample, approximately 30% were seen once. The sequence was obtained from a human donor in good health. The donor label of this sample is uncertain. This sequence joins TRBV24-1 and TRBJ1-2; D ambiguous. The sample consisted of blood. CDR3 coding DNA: TGTGCCACCAGTGATCTGACAGGCTACACCTTC. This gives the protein CATSDLTGYTF.